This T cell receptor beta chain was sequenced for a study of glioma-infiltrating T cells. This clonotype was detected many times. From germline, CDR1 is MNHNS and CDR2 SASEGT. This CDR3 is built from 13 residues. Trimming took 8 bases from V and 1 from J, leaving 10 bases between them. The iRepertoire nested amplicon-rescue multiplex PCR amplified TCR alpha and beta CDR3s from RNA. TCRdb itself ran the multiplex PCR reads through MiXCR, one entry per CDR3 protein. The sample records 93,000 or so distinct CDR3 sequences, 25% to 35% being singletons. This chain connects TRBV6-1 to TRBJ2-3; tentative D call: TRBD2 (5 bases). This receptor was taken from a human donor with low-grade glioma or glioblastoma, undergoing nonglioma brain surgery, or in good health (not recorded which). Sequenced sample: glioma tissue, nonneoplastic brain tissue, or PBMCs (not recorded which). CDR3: CASRGAGTDTQYF. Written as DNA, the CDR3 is TGTGCCAGCCGGGGAGCGGGCACAGATACGCAGTATTTT.